This T cell receptor (beta chain) was retrieved from a study of blood T cell repertoires in COVID-19. About the study: Sites in the United States, Italy and Spain provided acute and convalescent COVID-19 samples. PBMCs, B-cell-depleted T cells, or T cells provided the cDNA or gDNA that made up the material.

Original data processing: Using reference gene primer amplification, nucleated cell counts were estimated. The repertoire was sequenced with immunoSEQ multiplex PCR; TCRdb's copy has only in-frame clones and lacks some. The V and J calls and clone size come from that table; D and trimming were worked out from the DNA. The sample lists hundreds of thousands of clones, roughly nine tenths occurring once. With 5 bases clipped from V and 5 bases from J, the junction kept 6 bases outside the gene matches. The CDR3 runs 15 residues. The V gene's germline CDR1 is MGHRA and CDR2 YSYEKL. This TCR derives from a woman between 18 and 29 years old who had recovered from COVID-19. Sequenced material: peripheral blood. The chain combines TRBV4-1 with TRBJ1-6, with 7 nucleotides matching TRBD1. CDR3 bases: TGCGCCAGCAGCACCCCGACAGGGAATAATTCACCCCTCCACTTT. Translating gives CASSTPTGNNSPLHF.